This T cell receptor beta chain originates from a study of Ad26.COV2.S vaccination and SARS-CoV-2 variants (dated by TCRdb to the early 2020s). Concerning the study at large: Vaccine-arm donors were drawn from COV1001, a multicentre, randomized, double-blind, placebo-controlled phase I-IIa trial of Ad26.COV2.S in healthy adults. Trial participants were randomized into five groups of five, in which low-dose or high-dose Ad26.COV2.S was given once or twice, or placebo was given on both occasions. The specificity and breadth of SARS-CoV-2-reactive T cell receptors after Ad26.COV2.S vaccination were assessed by TCRbeta repertoire sequencing. Throughout the experiments and outcome assessment, investigators stayed blinded to trial group allocation. A total of approximately 32 samples were included in the TCR-sequenced set, comprising approximately 20 Ad26.COV2.S vaccine recipients, 5 placebo recipients and 8 SARS-CoV-2 convalescent individuals. Ad26.COV2.S was administered intramuscularly at a dose of 5x10^10 or 1x10^11 viral particles, either as one shot or as two shots given 56 days apart. General study outcomes and caveats: Spike-specific TCR breadth was higher in Ad26.COV2.S recipients than in placebo recipients (P = 0.0014). The study was not powered to compare responses between vaccine doses or regimens. Vaccine and placebo recipients had similar non-spike TCR breadth, a finding consistent with the vaccine containing only spike. After vaccination, substantial breadth of spike-specific CD8+ and CD4+ T cell responses was reported. According to the authors, total T cell responses may have been underestimated by the TCR breadth and depth analyses.

CDR3 length: 12 amino acids, cysteine to phenylalanine. Just CDR3 DNA is preserved here, 36 bases in frame from base 1. V is reduced by 6 bases and J by 7 bases, leaving a spacing of 13 bases between them. This clone appeared a single time. What antigen it recognizes has not been identified. No base quality values were provided; no much bigger clone lies one nucleotide off. The meaning of the sample's treatment or condition label: roughly 20 received Ad26.COV2.S at low or high dose, single or two shots; 5 received placebo; per-sample allocation not given. For vaccine and placebo recipients, the sequenced repertoires came from samples collected on day 63 after the first injection. Cohort 1b enrolled around 23 adults aged 18-55 years at a single site in Boston, USA, between 29 July and 7 August 2020. Ad26.COV2.S was a replication-incompetent adenovirus type 26 vector expressing a prefusion-stabilized SARS-CoV-2 spike protein from the original Wuhan strain.

The immunoSEQ Assay was the method used to sequence TCRbeta CDR3 regions. After extraction, genomic DNA underwent amplification by bias-controlled multiplex PCR, followed by high-throughput sequencing. The authors' pipeline ran thus. To quantify the absolute abundance of every unique TCRbeta CDR3 region, sequences were collapsed and filtered. Usable DNA was measured by amplifying reference genes present in all nucleated cells, and TCRbeta template counts were normalized to that usable DNA to estimate T cell fraction. Repertoire TCRs were annotated as SARS-CoV-2-specific by exact matching of V gene, CDR3 amino acid sequence and J gene to a known reactive TCR set. MIRA supplied the reference SARS-CoV-2 TCR set, which was filtered for enrichment in COVID-19-positive ImmuneCODE repertoires so that public or cross-reactive TCRs were removed. Based on the MIRA antigens, annotated TCRs were further analysed at the level of specific ORF or position within ORF. Breadth was defined as the number of annotated unique rearrangements divided by the total number of unique productive rearrangements, and depth was defined as the summed frequency of the annotated unique rearrangements. Two-sided Wilcoxon rank-sum tests were applied when comparing TCR breadth between groups. TCRdb took this table from immuneACCESS and kept in-frame rearrangements with V and J called. Such tables lack part of the clones; where checked against another copy, unresolved V genes explain under half of the gap, and the rest is unexplained. That table is the source of V, J and clone size, and D and trimming were worked out from the DNA. A total of hundreds of thousands of clones appear in this sample, around 87% of them only once. Approximately 3.6% of the sample goes to the ten largest clones.

The input for sequencing was peripheral blood, taken in a trial of Ad26.COV2.S vaccine versus placebo. The chain couples TRBV12-3 or TRBV12-4 to TRBJ2-7, with the D call tentatively TRBD1 or TRBD2, each fitting 5 bases. This clonotype was obtained from a person between 18 and 65 years old who received the Ad26.COV2.S COVID-19 vaccine or a placebo. The nucleotides are TGTGCCAGCAGCGGGGCCTCTATGGAGCAGTACTTC. Translation gives CASSGASMEQYF.